These T cell receptor beta chains were read from a single sample in a study of technical replicates of blood from four donors. TCRdb's table, derived via immunoSEQ multiplex PCR, lists solely in-frame clones and lacks some. The sample lists roughly 6,900 clones, almost 97% occurring once. The sample consisted of PBMCs. The source of these receptors is a human donor in good health. The CDR3 runs from the conserved cysteine through the conserved F or W. Each record gives: CDR3 protein, CDR3 DNA, J gene, clone size, V gene, D gene. A D gene is named only where the DNA matches it firmly. Only part of the rows carry a size: once, few, many, or a class if the clone is expanded.

CDR3 protein: CASSIDSGDSWRPQHF; CDR3 DNA: TGTGCCAGTAGTATAGATTCGGGGGACAGTTGGAGGCCCCAGCATTTT; J gene: TRBJ1-5; clone size: -; V gene: TRBV19; D gene: TRBD1
CDR3 protein: CASSLRERFGNEQFF; CDR3 DNA: TGTGCCAGCAGTTTGCGGGAGAGGTTTGGCAATGAGCAGTTCTTC; J gene: TRBJ2-1; clone size: -; V gene: TRBV6-6; D gene: TRBD2
CDR3 protein: CASSFSIAGVYEQYF; CDR3 DNA: TGTGCCAGCAGCTTTTCAATAGCGGGGGTCTACGAGCAGTACTTC; J gene: TRBJ2-7; clone size: -; V gene: TRBV11-2; D gene: TRBD2
CDR3 protein: CASSHDSSYNEQFF; CDR3 DNA: TGTGCCAGCAGTCACGACAGCTCCTACAATGAGCAGTTCTTC; J gene: TRBJ2-1; clone size: -; V gene: TRBV7-3; D gene: -
CDR3 protein: CASSPRVADGYTF; CDR3 DNA: TGTGCCAGCTCACCCCGGGTTGCGGATGGCTACACCTTC; J gene: TRBJ1-2; clone size: -; V gene: TRBV18; D gene: -
CDR3 protein: CASSLISDNEQFF; CDR3 DNA: TGTGCCAGCAGCTTAATTAGCGACAATGAGCAGTTCTTC; J gene: TRBJ2-1; clone size: -; V gene: TRBV7-3; D gene: -
CDR3 protein: CASSLVAGLWTDTQYF; CDR3 DNA: TGCGCCAGCAGCTTGGTAGCGGGATTATGGACAGATACGCAGTATTTT; J gene: TRBJ2-3; clone size: -; V gene: TRBV5-1; D gene: TRBD2
CDR3 protein: CAITQGGANTGELFF; CDR3 DNA: TGTGCCATAACCCAGGGAGGTGCGAACACCGGGGAGCTGTTTTTT; J gene: TRBJ2-2; clone size: -; V gene: TRBV7-9; D gene: -
CDR3 protein: CSVENINEQYF; CDR3 DNA: TGCAGCGTTGAGAACATCAACGAGCAGTACTTC; J gene: TRBJ2-7; clone size: -; V gene: TRBV29-1; D gene: -
CDR3 protein: CASSVVGRGLWETQYF; CDR3 DNA: TGTGCCAGCAGCGTAGTAGGCAGGGGGCTATGGGAGACCCAGTACTTC; J gene: TRBJ2-5; clone size: -; V gene: TRBV9; D gene: TRBD1
CDR3 protein: CASRGTGVNQPQHF; CDR3 DNA: TGTGCCAGCAGAGGGACAGGGGTAAATCAGCCCCAGCATTTT; J gene: TRBJ1-5; clone size: -; V gene: TRBV2; D gene: TRBD1
CDR3 protein: CASSQLQGADYGYTF; CDR3 DNA: TGCGCCAGCAGCCAACTACAGGGGGCGGACTATGGCTACACCTTC; J gene: TRBJ1-2; clone size: -; V gene: TRBV4-1; D gene: TRBD1
CDR3 protein: CASSLGGRDYNEQFF; CDR3 DNA: TGCGCCAGCAGCTTGGGCGGGAGGGACTACAATGAGCAGTTCTTC; J gene: TRBJ2-1; clone size: -; V gene: TRBV5-1; D gene: TRBD2
CDR3 protein: CASSPLGTVMYF; CDR3 DNA: TGTGCCAGCTCTCCACTCGGGACTGTGATGTACTTC; J gene: TRBJ2-7; clone size: -; V gene: TRBV18; D gene: -
CDR3 protein: CASTPGDTGNTIYF; CDR3 DNA: TGTGCCAGCACCCCAGGGGACACGGGAAACACCATATATTTT; J gene: TRBJ1-3; clone size: -; V gene: TRBV9; D gene: -
CDR3 protein: CASSLAGPNYGYTF; CDR3 DNA: TGTGCCAGCAGCTTAGCGGGGCCTAACTATGGCTACACCTTC; J gene: TRBJ1-2; clone size: -; V gene: TRBV7-8; D gene: -
CDR3 protein: CASSSGQDPYEQYF; CDR3 DNA: TGTGCCAGCAGCTCCGGACAGGACCCCTACGAGCAGTACTTC; J gene: TRBJ2-7; clone size: -; V gene: TRBV5-4; D gene: TRBD1
CDR3 protein: CARVAGQDTQYF; CDR3 DNA: TGTGCCCGGGTGGCAGGGCAAGATACGCAGTATTTT; J gene: TRBJ2-3; clone size: -; V gene: TRBV30; D gene: -
CDR3 protein: CASSQDFLAGGSSTDTQYF; CDR3 DNA: TGCGCCAGCAGCCAAGATTTCCTAGCGGGAGGTTCTAGCACAGATACGCAGTATTTT; J gene: TRBJ2-3; clone size: -; V gene: TRBV4-1; D gene: TRBD2
CDR3 protein: CASSQIWALEGSYEQYF; CDR3 DNA: TGCGCCAGCAGCCAGATATGGGCCCTCGAGGGCTCCTACGAGCAGTACTTC; J gene: TRBJ2-7; clone size: once; V gene: TRBV4-1; D gene: -
CDR3 protein: CASSLEGARAYGYTF; CDR3 DNA: TGTGCCAGCAGCTTGGAAGGGGCCCGGGCTTATGGCTACACCTTC; J gene: TRBJ1-2; clone size: -; V gene: TRBV5-4; D gene: -
CDR3 protein: CASSLETGSYNEQFF; CDR3 DNA: TGTGCCAGCAGCTTAGAGACAGGGTCCTACAATGAGCAGTTCTTC; J gene: TRBJ2-1; clone size: -; V gene: TRBV7-9; D gene: TRBD1
CDR3 protein: CASSHPLAGVAEQYF; CDR3 DNA: TGCGCCAGCAGCCACCCACTAGCGGGAGTCGCTGAGCAGTACTTC; J gene: TRBJ2-7; clone size: -; V gene: TRBV4-1; D gene: TRBD2
CDR3 protein: CASSFLWTGVGEQYF; CDR3 DNA: TGTGCCAGCAGTTTCTTGTGGACAGGGGTGGGGGAGCAGTACTTC; J gene: TRBJ2-7; clone size: -; V gene: TRBV27; D gene: TRBD1
CDR3 protein: CASSGVFGSISYEQYF; CDR3 DNA: TGTGCCAGCAGTGGGGTGTTTGGGAGCATCTCCTACGAGCAGTACTTC; J gene: TRBJ2-7; clone size: -; V gene: TRBV2; D gene: -
CDR3 protein: CASRGLDAYEQYF; CDR3 DNA: TGTGCCAGCCGGGGACTAGACGCCTACGAGCAGTACTTC; J gene: TRBJ2-7; clone size: -; V gene: TRBV27; D gene: TRBD2